This T cell receptor (beta chain) derives from a study of shared clonotypes between healthy human individuals. Assay used: immunoSEQ multiplex PCR; TCRdb lists only in-frame clones, some missing. The sample contains millions of clones, roughly 91% of which appear only once. The V gene lost 0 bases and the J gene lost 4 bases, with 23 bases spanning the gap. The CDR3 sequence is 19 residues long. Germline values: CDR1 SGHRS, CDR2 YFSETQ. Naive CD8 cells were CD45RO-negative, positively selected for CCR7, excluding terminally differentiated effector memory CD45RA+ cells. Input material: naive CD8+ T cells from PBMCs. The receptor's source is a man between 18 and 35 years old in good health. Some clones in this sample may be carry-over from other donors' samples. This chain connects TRBV5-1 to TRBJ2-1; perhaps TRBD1 as D (5 bases). The CDR3 here is CASSLVGTSRASMYNEQFF. Here the CDR3 DNA reads TGCGCCAGCAGCTTGGTAGGTACGTCCAGGGCCTCAATGTACAATGAGCAGTTCTTC.